The 18 T cell receptor beta chains below come from one sample, sequenced in a study of T cells in Graves' hyperthyroidism and ophthalmopathy. RNA transcripts yielded amplified TCR beta CDR3 regions. TCR CDR3 underwent first-round RT-PCR with the HTBI primer set. TCRdb processed the multiplex PCR reads anew with MiXCR; each CDR3 protein has one entry. The sample yields about 760,000 distinct CDR3 sequences, roughly a third seen once. The specimen was blood. The source of these receptors is a woman between 35 and 50 years old with Graves' hyperthyroidism.

The chain combines TRBV6-1 with TRBJ2-7; perhaps TRBD1 as D (5 bases). The CDR3 extends over 15 amino acids. The germline V gene encodes CDR1 MNHNS and CDR2 SASEGT. Trimming cost V 5 bases and J 0 bases, with 14 bases left between them. CDR3 sequence: CASSKDQGSSYEQYF. Written as DNA, the CDR3 is TGTGCCAGCAGTAAAGATCAGGGTAGCTCCTACGAGCAGTACTTC.

This clonotype was seen more than once but under ten times. The V call is TRBV4-3, the J call TRBJ1-4; the match to TRBD1 covers 10 bases. This CDR3 has 16 amino acids. After removal of 3 bases from V and 5 bases from J, the junction contained 6 bases not matched to a gene. The V gene's germline CDR1 is LGHNA and CDR2 YSLEER. The CDR3 DNA sequence: TGCGCCAGCAGCCAGGGATCGACAGGGGGCAATGAAAAACTGTTTTTT. As protein: CASSQGSTGGNEKLFF.

There are many counts of this clonotype. J is TRBJ1-4 and V is TRBV7-9; possible D gene TRBD1, 6 bases. Germline lookup yields CDR1 SEHNR and CDR2 FQNEAQ (reference sequence). The CDR3 loop spans 15 amino acids. Trimming removed 5 bases from V and 4 bases from J, with 14 bases in between. In nucleotides, the CDR3 is TGTGCCAGCAGCCAGGGACAAGGCCTTAATGAAAAACTGTTTTTT. It yields the protein CASSQGQGLNEKLFF.

The chain uses TRBV30 and TRBJ1-5; D is undetermined. This CDR3 spans 15 amino acids. Germline CDR1 and CDR2: GTSNPN and SVGIG (reference sequence). Trimming removed 2 bases at V and 2 bases at J, with 13 bases between. As DNA, the CDR3 is TGTGCCTGGAGTTTGGGAAGTTTGCGCAATCAGCCCCAGCATTTT. The encoded protein is CAWSLGSLRNQPQHF.

The chain has TRBV7-2 and TRBJ2-7; 13 bases map to TRBD2. The better agreement between TRBJ2-1 and the DNA end casts doubt on the J call. Germline V gene data show CDR1 as SGHTA and CDR2 as FQGNSA. CDR3 size: 15 residues. The CDR3: CASSPTSGRVNEQFF. The CDR3 nucleotides are TGTGCCAGCAGCCCCACTAGCGGGAGGGTTAATGAGCAGTTCTTC.

The J gene is TRBJ1-2, the V gene TRBV28; D not certain. V shed 4 bases and J shed 0 bases, with 21 bases lying between them. CDR3 length: 18 amino acids. Germline V lookup: CDR1 MDHEN, CDR2 SYDVKM. DNA for the CDR3: TGTGCCAGCAGTTACATCCCCGTCCGTCCAGGAACTAACTATGGCTACACCTTC. Translating it yields CASSYIPVRPGTNYGYTF.

This clonotype was observed many times. The V and J genes are TRBV5-1 and TRBJ1-1, with D uncertain. CDR3 length equals 13 residues. Trimming removed 5 bases from V and 4 bases from J, with 12 bases in between. The germline gives CDR1 SGHRS, CDR2 YFSETQ. This CDR3 reads CASRVTWPTEAFF. CDR3 coding DNA: TGCGCCAGCAGGGTGACATGGCCCACTGAAGCTTTCTTT.

The chain is built from TRBV7-6 and TRBJ2-7, with 10 bases lining up with TRBD1. The CDR3 runs 15 residues. The germline V gene has CDR1 SGHVS and CDR2 FNYEAQ. The V and J ends lost 4 bases and 7 bases, in that order; junction bases with no gene match: 10. As DNA, the CDR3 is TGTGCCAGCAGCTATGGGGGACAGGGGACAGAAGAGCAGTACTTC. It translates to CASSYGGQGTEEQYF.

This clonotype was counted between two and nine times. The rearrangement uses TRBV19 and TRBJ1-2; 8 bases align to TRBD1. Germline V lookup: CDR1 LNHDA, CDR2 SQIVND (reference sequence). Losses at the gene ends were 6 bases for V and 4 bases for J; bases not matched to a gene: 7. The CDR3 is 14 residues long. CDR3 DNA: TGTGCCAGTAGCCCGGGACAGGAGCTCTATGGCTACACCTTC. Amino acid sequence: CASSPGQELYGYTF. The full variable domain, in which reference TRBV19 and TRBJ1-2 provide the parts outside the CDR3, is DGGITQSPKYLFRKEGQNVTLSCEQNLNHDAMYWYRQDPGQGLRLIYYSQIVNDFQKGDIAEGYSVSREKKESFPLTVTSAQKNPTAFYLCASSPGQELYGYTFGSGTRLTVV.

J is TRBJ1-1 and V is TRBV29-1; 11 bases align to TRBD1. The CDR3 runs 15 residues. J lost 2 bases, V lost 8 bases, and 10 bases had no gene match. Germline CDR1 SQVTM, CDR2 ANQGSEA. The CDR3 nucleotides are TGCAGCATAGGACAGGGGGCGATTTTAAACACTGAAGCTTTCTTT. Protein: CSIGQGAILNTEAFF.

CDR3 amino acids: CASRATSGGAKTQYF. The DNA for the CDR3 is TGTGCCAGCAGAGCGACTAGCGGGGGGGCGAAGACCCAGTACTTC. The chain links TRBV2 to TRBJ2-5; 14 nucleotides line up with TRBD2. The length of the CDR3 is 15 residues. Germline CDR1 and CDR2: SNHLY and FYNNEI. The J segment lost 6 bases and the V segment lost 6 bases, leaving 6 bases of the junction unmatched.

The J gene is TRBJ2-7, the V gene TRBV20-1; 8 bases agree with TRBD1. V was clipped by 7 bases and J by 0 bases; unmatched bases: 8. Germline V gene data show CDR1 as DFQATT and CDR2 as SNEGSKA (reference sequence). The CDR3 sequence is 14 residues long. The DNA for the CDR3 is TGCAGTGTCGCGACAGGGGCCTACTCCTACGAGCAGTACTTC. It translates to CSVATGAYSYEQYF.

This chain connects TRBV9 to TRBJ1-3; the D is unclear. V shed 4 bases and J shed 3 bases, with 14 bases lying between them. Germline V gene data show CDR1 as SGDLS and CDR2 as YYNGEE. This CDR3 spans 15 amino acids. The CDR3 DNA reads as TGTGCCAGCAGCTTCGGATCGGCGGGTGGAAACACCATATATTTT. Its protein product is CASSFGSAGGNTIYF.

In DNA form, the CDR3 reads TGTGCCAGCAGCTTAGATCCGCCCATAGCGGCTTTCTTT. It encodes CASSLDPPIAAFF. The V gene is TRBV7-2, the J gene TRBJ1-1; D unresolved. Trimming removed 1 base at V and 11 bases at J, with 14 bases between. Germline assignment: CDR1 SGHTA and CDR2 FQGNSA. This CDR3 region has 13 residues.

V gene TRBV6-6 combines with J gene TRBJ2-7; 9 bases agree with TRBD1. The V gene's germline CDR1 is MNHNY and CDR2 SVGAGI (reference sequence). V dropped 8 bases and J dropped 2; count of bases not matched to a gene: 7. The CDR3 runs 14 residues. The CDR3 nucleotides are TGTGCCAGCCTAAGGGGACAGGGTGCCTACGAGCAGTACTTC. Translation: CASLRGQGAYEQYF.

V gene TRBV19 combines with J gene TRBJ1-2; 9 nucleotides agree with TRBD1. V dropped 3 bases and J dropped 1; count of bases not matched to a gene: 9. Per germline, CDR1 LNHDA and CDR2 SQIVND (reference sequence). The CDR3 has 17 residues. CDR3 in amino acids: CASSILDRGASNYGYTF. CDR3 coding DNA: TGTGCCAGTAGTATCTTGGACAGGGGTGCGAGTAACTATGGCTACACCTTC.

The table lists this clonotype with many counts. The V and J genes are TRBV10-1 and TRBJ1-2, with 9 bases that match TRBD1. Losses at the gene ends were 4 bases for V and 10 bases for J; bases not matched to a gene: 13. The CDR3 runs to 15 residues. Germline V gene data show CDR1 as WNHNN and CDR2 as SYGVQD (reference sequence). The chain's CDR3 is CASSVDRGQTRAYTF. CDR3 DNA: TGCGCCAGCAGTGTGGACAGGGGCCAAACTAGGGCCTACACCTTC.

This clonotype was counted a few times. This chain connects TRBV27 to TRBJ1-2; D uncertain. This CDR3 region has 14 residues. Germline V gene data show CDR1 as MNHEY and CDR2 as SMNVEV (reference sequence). Trimming took off 2 bases at V and 2 bases at J, with 9 bases between the two ends. The CDR3: CASSLNAGNYGYTF. Here the CDR3 DNA reads TGTGCCAGCAGTTTAAACGCGGGAAACTATGGCTACACCTTC.